These 9 T cell receptor beta chains came from one sample sequenced in a study of technical replicates of blood from a handful of donors. Using immunoSEQ multiplex PCR, the repertoire was profiled, and TCRdb retains in-frame clones only, with some absent. The data contain some 64,000 clones, around 87% of them seen just once; the ten biggest clones take up roughly 5%. Material for sequencing was PBMCs. The source of these receptors is a human donor in good health. Some clones in this sample may be carry-over from other donors' samples.

This clone was counted a single time. At one of its ends the junction is not consistent with the germline gene, which may arise from a read error. The rearrangement links TRBV30 to TRBJ1-1, with 10 bases lining up with TRBD1. Germline values: CDR1 GTSNPN, CDR2 SVGIG (reference sequence). This CDR3 contains 13 residues. The chain's CDR3 is CTWRRDRGTEAFF. The CDR3 bases are TGTACCTGGAGAAGGGACAGGGGCACTGAAGCTTTCTTT.

The rearrangement joins TRBV4-3 to TRBJ1-5, with 9 bases aligning to TRBD1. Germline CDR1 and CDR2: LGHNA and YSLEER. With V trimmed by 4 bases and J by 6 bases, 7 bases remained unmatched. The CDR3 is made up of 15 amino acids. CDR3 sequence: CASSRETGGLQPQHF. The CDR3 nucleotides are TGCGCCAGCAGCCGAGAGACAGGGGGACTTCAGCCCCAGCATTTT.

The chain employs TRBV11-1 and TRBJ2-1; a weak D match, TRBD2 (5 bases). Trimming took 5 bases from V and 10 from J, leaving 24 bases between them. This CDR3 is built from 16 residues. CDR1 SGHAT and CDR2 FQDESV come from the germline V gene (reference sequence). The CDR3 sequence: CASSPTAKDFFREQFF. The CDR3 region has the DNA TGTGCCAGCAGCCCAACCGCGAAGGACTTTTTTAGGGAGCAGTTCTTC. Using reference TRBV11-1 and TRBJ2-1 for the parts outside the CDR3, the full variable domain is EAEVAQSPRYKITEKSQAVAFWCDPISGHATLYWYRQILGQGPELLVQFQDESVVDDSQLPKDRFSAERLKGVDSTLKIQPAELGDSAMYLCASSPTAKDFFREQFFGPGTRLTVL.

The rearrangement uses TRBV19 and TRBJ2-3; 13 bases fit TRBD2. CDR3 size: 20 residues. V lost 4 bases, J lost 5 bases, and 18 bases stayed unmatched. The germline CDR1 and CDR2 sequences are LNHDA and SQIVND (reference sequence). This CDR3 is CASSTIGPLAGGPEVDTQYF. The DNA of the CDR3 is TGTGCCAGTAGTACCATAGGGCCACTAGCGGGAGGGCCTGAGGTAGATACGCAGTATTTT.

The chain is built from TRBV11-2 and TRBJ2-2; TRBD2 agrees at 10 bases. Germline V gene lookup returns CDR1 SGHAT and CDR2 FQNNGV. The junction had 5 bases not matched to a gene; V was cut back by 10 bases and J by 3 bases. The CDR3 is made up of 14 amino acids. CDR3 sequence (DNA): TGTGCCACCACAGCGGGAGGGTACACCGGGGAGCTGTTTTTT. This encodes CATTAGGYTGELFF.

This sequence joins TRBV7-3 and TRBJ2-3; D is possibly TRBD2 (6 bases). With 5 bases removed from V and 0 bases from J, the gap between germline ends came to 12 bases. Germline V gives CDR1 SGHTA, CDR2 FQGTGA. The CDR3 extends over 15 amino acids. This CDR3 reads CASSPGGLSTDTQYF. The DNA for the CDR3 is TGTGCCAGCAGCCCTGGGGGGTTGAGCACAGATACGCAGTATTTT.

The V call is TRBV7-2, the J call TRBJ2-2; maybe TRBD1 (6 bases). Germline-derived CDR1 and CDR2 are SGHTA and FQGNSA. With 5 bases removed from V and 3 bases from J, the gap between germline ends came to 16 bases. The CDR3 has 16 residues. The CDR3 DNA follows: TGTGCCAGCAGCCCGTCGAGGGGGTGGGACACCGGGGAGCTGTTTTTT. Protein sequence: CASSPSRGWDTGELFF.

V is TRBV29-1 and J is TRBJ1-2; D not certain. The CDR3 runs 12 residues. The germline V gene has CDR1 SQVTM and CDR2 ANQGSEA. V lost 4 bases to trimming and J lost 4 bases, with 10 bases between them. The CDR3 sequence: CSVAAVSYGYTF. In nucleotides, the CDR3 is TGCAGCGTTGCTGCAGTATCCTATGGCTACACCTTC.

The chain uses TRBV28 and TRBJ2-5, with a possible D match to TRBD1 (5 bases). CDR1 and CDR2 (germline): MDHEN, SYDVKM. The V end was cut by 3 bases, the J end by 3 bases, with 8 bases between. This CDR3 contains 13 residues. CDR3 residues: CASSLDTEETQYF. The DNA of the CDR3 is TGTGCCAGCAGTTTGGACACGGAAGAGACCCAGTACTTC.